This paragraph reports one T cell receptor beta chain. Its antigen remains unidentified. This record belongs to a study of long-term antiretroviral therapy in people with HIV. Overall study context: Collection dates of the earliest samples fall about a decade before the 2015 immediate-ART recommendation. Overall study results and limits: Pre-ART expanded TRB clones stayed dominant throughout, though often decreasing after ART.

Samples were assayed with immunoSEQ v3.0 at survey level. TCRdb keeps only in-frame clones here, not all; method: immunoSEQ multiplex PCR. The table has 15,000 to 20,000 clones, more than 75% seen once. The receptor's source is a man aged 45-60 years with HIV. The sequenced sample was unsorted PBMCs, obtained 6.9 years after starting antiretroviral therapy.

CDR3 sequence (DNA): TGTGCCACCCTTAAAGGGACTAGCGGGAGTTACACCGGGGAGCTGTTTTTT. Amino acid sequence: CATLKGTSGSYTGELFF. The V and J genes are TRBV19 and TRBJ2-2, with 14 bases identical to TRBD2. V shed 10 bases and J 3 bases; nucleotides not matched to a gene: 10. The CDR3 contains 17 residues. The germline CDR1 and CDR2 sequences are LNHDA and SQIVND (reference sequence).